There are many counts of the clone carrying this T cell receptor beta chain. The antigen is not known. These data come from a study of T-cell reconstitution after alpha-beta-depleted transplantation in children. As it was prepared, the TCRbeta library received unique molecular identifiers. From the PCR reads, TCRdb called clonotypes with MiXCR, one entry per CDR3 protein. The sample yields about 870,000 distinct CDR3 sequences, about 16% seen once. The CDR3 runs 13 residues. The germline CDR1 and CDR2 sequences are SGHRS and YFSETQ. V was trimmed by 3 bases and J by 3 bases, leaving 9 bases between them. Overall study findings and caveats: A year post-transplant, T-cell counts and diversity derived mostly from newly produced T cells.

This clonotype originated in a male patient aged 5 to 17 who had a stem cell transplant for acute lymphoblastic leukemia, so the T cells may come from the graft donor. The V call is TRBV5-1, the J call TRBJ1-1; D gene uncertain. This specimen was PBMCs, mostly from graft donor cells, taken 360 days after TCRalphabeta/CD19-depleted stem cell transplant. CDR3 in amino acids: CASSYHRYTEAFF. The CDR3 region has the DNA TGCGCCAGCAGCTACCACCGATACACTGAAGCTTTCTTT.